Presented here are 15 T cell receptor beta chains from one specimen sequenced in a study of blood T cell repertoires in COVID-19. Produced via immunoSEQ multiplex PCR; TCRdb's table is partial and in-frame only. The table includes fewer than 25,000 clones, more than 70% detected once. Source material: peripheral blood. The receptors come from a human donor in a cohort sampled during active COVID-19.

The chain is built from TRBV24-1 and TRBJ2-7; 10 nucleotides line up with TRBD2. The CDR3 contains 14 residues. Germline CDR1 reads KGHDR; CDR2 reads SFDVKD. After removal of 2 bases from V and 4 bases from J, the junction contained 1 base not matched to a gene. The CDR3 sequence: CATSDSSGSYEQYF. CDR3 DNA sequence: TGTGCCACCAGTGATTCTAGCGGGAGTTACGAGCAGTACTTC.

This clone was seen once. The chain joins TRBV28 to TRBJ2-1; 8 bases line up with TRBD2. Germline assignment: CDR1 MDHEN and CDR2 SYDVKM. The CDR3 loop spans 16 amino acids. The trim removed 6 bases at V and 1 base at J, leaving 8 bases unmatched. CDR3 sequence reads: CASSTLAGLSYNEQFF. The CDR3 bases are TGTGCCAGCAGCACCCTAGCGGGCTTATCCTACAATGAGCAGTTCTTC.

The genes are TRBV19 and TRBJ1-1; 7 bases fit TRBD1. Germline CDR1 reads LNHDA; CDR2 reads SQIVND (reference sequence). This CDR3 is 13 amino acids long. With 5 bases clipped from V and 4 bases from J, the junction kept 4 bases outside the gene matches. For the CDR3, the DNA is TGTGCCAGTAGTGAGGGACAGTCCACTGAAGCTTTCTTT. This translates into CASSEGQSTEAFF.

V and J are TRBV28 and TRBJ1-3; D might be TRBD1 (6 bases). Per the germline V gene, CDR1 is MDHEN and CDR2 is SYDVKM. The CDR3 runs to 16 residues. Between the trimmed V and J ends, which lost 5 bases and 2 bases, there was a span of 16 bases. The CDR3 reads CASSKPSDRAGNTIYF. CDR3 DNA sequence: TGTGCCAGCAGTAAACCCTCGGACAGAGCTGGAAACACCATATATTTT.

The rearrangement joins TRBV28 to TRBJ1-1; D might be TRBD1 (5 bases). Deletions cut 9 bases from V and 0 bases from J, with 11 bases between. Germline lookup yields CDR1 MDHEN and CDR2 SYDVKM. The CDR3 has 13 amino acids. CDR3 bases: TGTGCCAGTGTACAGGCTATGAACACTGAAGCTTTCTTT. This encodes CASVQAMNTEAFF.

The chain links TRBV28 to TRBJ1-1, with 9 bases matching TRBD1. CDR1 MDHEN and CDR2 SYDVKM come from the germline V gene. The CDR3 loop spans 15 amino acids. The V segment lost 6 bases and the J segment 6 bases; nucleotides outside the gene matches: 11. CDR3 residues: CASRGTGIGGAEAFF. The CDR3 nucleotides are TGTGCCAGCAGGGGGACAGGGATTGGAGGGGCTGAAGCTTTCTTT.

V is TRBV5-5 and J is TRBJ1-2; the match to TRBD1 covers 7 bases. This CDR3 has 15 residues. V was pared by 4 bases and J by 3 bases, with 9 bases of the junction left unmatched. From germline, CDR1 is SGHKS and CDR2 YYEKEE (reference sequence). This chain's CDR3 is CASSGGTVQYYGYTF. The CDR3 region has the DNA TGTGCCAGCAGCGGAGGGACAGTTCAATACTATGGCTACACCTTC.

The genes are TRBV5-6 and TRBJ1-1, with D possibly matching TRBD1 (5 bases). The CDR3 length is 15 residues. V was cut by 4 bases and J by 11 bases, with 24 bases left in between. CDR1 and CDR2 from the germline V gene are SGHDT and YYEEEE. CDR3 sequence reads: CASSKDTGRTLEAFF. Here the CDR3 DNA reads TGTGCCAGCAGCAAGGACACAGGCCGTACCCTGGAGGCTTTCTTT.

The gene calls are TRBV6-5 and TRBJ2-1; 11 bases align to TRBD1. Unmatched junction bases numbered 10, after V lost 5 bases and J lost 10 bases. The germline V gene encodes CDR1 MNHEY and CDR2 SVGAGI. This CDR3 contains 15 residues. The DNA for the CDR3 is TGTGCCAGCAGTACCGGGACAGGGGGTATTGGCGAGCAGTTCTTC. Protein product: CASSTGTGGIGEQFF.

This chain uses TRBV5-1 with TRBJ2-3; no clear D. This CDR3 region has 11 residues. Looked up from germline, CDR1 is SGHRS and CDR2 is YFSETQ. V was pared by 4 bases and J by 6 bases, with 6 bases between. CDR3 sequence (DNA): TGCGCCAGCAGCCAGGCTGATACGCAGTATTTT. Translating it yields CASSQADTQYF.

Regarding this clone: This sample also contains other DNA sequences that code for the same CDR3. The V call is TRBV7-8, the J call TRBJ2-7; D is unclear. CDR3 length equals 13 residues. Germline lookup yields CDR1 SGHVS and CDR2 FQNEAQ. The V end was cut by 2 bases, the J end by 7 bases, with 12 bases between. CDR3 sequence reads: CASSLNLGDEQYF. In DNA form, the CDR3 reads TGTGCCAGCAGCTTAAATCTAGGAGATGAGCAGTACTTC.

The chain links TRBV15 to TRBJ1-1; TRBD1 agrees at 7 bases. Germline values: CDR1 LNHNV, CDR2 YYDKDF (reference sequence). V dropped 3 bases and J dropped 10; count of bases not matched to a gene: 5. The CDR3 contains 12 residues. CDR3 DNA: TGTGCCACCAGCAGTCGCACAGGGGTAGCTTTCTTT. Its translation is CATSSRTGVAFF.

Concerning this clone itself: One end of the junction does not line up with germline, which may come from a read error. The rearrangement links TRBV7-7 to TRBJ2-1; 10 bases map to TRBD1. The CDR3 covers 15 residues. Germline lookup yields CDR1 SSHAT and CDR2 FNYEAQ (reference sequence). CDR3 DNA sequence: TGTGCTAGCAGCTTAACGGGACAGGGGATTGATAAGCAGTTCTTC. It encodes CASSLTGQGIDKQFF.

The chain links TRBV28 to TRBJ1-3; D is ambiguous. Germline V lookup: CDR1 MDHEN, CDR2 SYDVKM. This CDR3 has 16 residues. V shed 3 bases and J shed 5 bases, with 17 bases lying between them. This CDR3 is CASSFPFVGVRNTIYF. CDR3 nucleotides: TGTGCCAGCAGTTTCCCCTTCGTCGGGGTTAGAAACACCATATATTTT.

This clone occurred once. Here the CDR3 reads CASSLGGGGPFEQYF. DNA of the CDR3: TGTGCCAGCAGCTTAGGGGGGGGAGGGCCATTTGAGCAGTACTTC. The chain is built from TRBV7-8 and TRBJ2-7, with 7 bases identical to TRBD2. Germline V gene sequence: CDR1 SGHVS, CDR2 FQNEAQ. The CDR3 totals 15 residues. V shed 1 base and J 7 bases; nucleotides not matched to a gene: 10.